The 19 T cell receptor beta chains presented below share a single source sample, sequenced in a study of shared clonotypes between healthy human individuals. Repertoires were generated with immunoSEQ multiplex PCR, while TCRdb's copy carries only in-frame clones and drops some. The table lists about 2.1 million clones, about 92% of them singletons. Naive CD8 isolation took CD45RO-negative cells positively selected for CCR7 and excluded terminally differentiated effector memory CD45RA+ cells. The sample taken for sequencing was naive CD8+ T cells from PBMCs. The receptor source for this set is a man between 18 and 29 years old in good health. Some clones in this sample may be carry-over from other donors' samples.

CDR3 sequence: CSVARDREISSTDTQYF. The DNA for the CDR3 is TGCAGCGTTGCCCGGGACAGAGAGATATCTAGCACAGATACGCAGTATTTT. The V call is TRBV29-1, the J call TRBJ2-3; 7 bases are a match to TRBD1. Germline V gene data show CDR1 as SQVTM and CDR2 as ANQGSEA. CDR3 length: 17 residues. Germline trimming cut 4 bases from V and 0 bases from J; bases unmatched to any gene: 13.

The CDR3 sequence: CASSPIRTGTEELFF. CDR3 coding DNA: TGTGCCAGCAGTCCAATTCGGACAGGGACAGAGGAGCTGTTTTTT. The chain recombines TRBV27 with TRBJ2-2, with 8 bases lining up with TRBD1. This CDR3 has 15 residues. Germline lookup yields CDR1 MNHEY and CDR2 SMNVEV (reference sequence). V lost 5 bases, J lost 10 bases, and 12 bases stayed unmatched.

This clone came up once. The genes are TRBV27 and TRBJ2-2; D may be TRBD1 (6 bases). Germline CDR1 and CDR2: MNHEY and SMNVEV (reference sequence). The CDR3 extends over 13 amino acids. Trimming took 8 bases from V and 4 from J, leaving 11 bases between them. Written as DNA, the CDR3 is TGTGCCAGCGGGACAATAGCCACCGGGGAGCTGTTTTTT. It is translated as CASGTIATGELFF.

On this clone itself: Other DNA sequences in this sample translate to the same CDR3. V is TRBV28 and J is TRBJ2-5; D remains ambiguous. The germline V and J ends were trimmed by 1 base and 5 bases, with 5 bases remaining between them. CDR3 length equals 12 residues. Germline V gene data show CDR1 as MDHEN and CDR2 as SYDVKM. The CDR3 protein is CASSLLRETQYF. The CDR3 DNA follows: TGTGCCAGCAGTTTATTGCGGGAGACCCAGTACTTC.

The chain is built from TRBV18 and TRBJ2-7; 8 nucleotides align to TRBD2. The CDR3 spans 16 residues. CDR1 is KGHSH and CDR2 is LQKENI in the germline V gene. J was trimmed by 2 bases and V by 1 base; bases with no gene match: 7. CDR3 sequence (DNA): TGTGCCAGCTCACCACAAGAAAGCGGGAGTCCCTACGAGCAGTACTTC. This sequence encodes CASSPQESGSPYEQYF.

The V gene is TRBV4-2, the J gene TRBJ1-1; D is unclear. There are 14 residues in the CDR3. CDR1 LGHNA and CDR2 YNFKEQ come from the germline V gene. Trimming stripped 1 base from V and 1 base from J, with 7 bases between. The CDR3 coding sequence is TGTGCCAGCAGCCAAGGATTGACGAACACTGAAGCTTTCTTT. It specifies CASSQGLTNTEAFF.

The rearrangement joins TRBV28 to TRBJ1-5; TRBD1 agrees at 9 bases. The CDR3 has 14 residues. Losses at the gene ends were 5 bases for V and 6 bases for J; bases not matched to a gene: 5. Germline values: CDR1 MDHEN, CDR2 SYDVKM. CDR3 loop: CASSIQGAGQPQHF. In nucleotides, the CDR3 is TGTGCCAGCAGTATACAGGGGGCGGGTCAGCCCCAGCATTTT. The whole variable domain, filled in from reference TRBV28 and TRBJ1-5, reads DVKVTQSSRYLVKRTGEKVFLECVQDMDHENMFWYRQDPGLGLRLIYFSYDVKMKEKGDIPEGYSVSREKKERFSLILESASTNQTSMYLCASSIQGAGQPQHFGDGTRLSIL.

The chain is built from TRBV6-5 and TRBJ2-5; the D gene is possibly TRBD2 (6 bases). Per the germline V gene, CDR1 is MNHEY and CDR2 is SVGAGI. There are 14 residues in the CDR3. V lost 8 bases to trimming and J lost 1 base, with 14 bases between them. DNA for the CDR3: TGTGCCAGCCTAGCCCCGGGACTCCAAGAGACCCAGTACTTC. Its protein is CASLAPGLQETQYF.

This rearrangement joins TRBV7-9 to TRBJ2-5; no reliable D call. This CDR3 contains 15 residues. The germline V gene has CDR1 SEHNR and CDR2 FQNEAQ (reference sequence). The V end was cut by 6 bases, the J end by 5 bases, with 19 bases between. This CDR3 is CASSSWTPPRETQYF. For the CDR3, the DNA is TGTGCCAGCAGTTCGTGGACGCCTCCGAGGGAGACCCAGTACTTC.

CDR3 nucleotides: TGCGCCAGCAGCCCTCGGGACAGGAGACAAGAGACCCAGTACTTC. Its protein is CASSPRDRRQETQYF. V usage is TRBV4-3 and J usage is TRBJ2-5, with 8 bases lining up with TRBD1. CDR1 LGHNA and CDR2 YSLEER come from the germline V gene. V was pared by 4 bases and J by 2 bases, with 6 bases of the junction left unmatched. CDR3 size: 15 residues.

The CDR3 spells CASTKPPAGDNEQFF. In DNA form, the CDR3 reads TGTGCCAGCACCAAGCCCCCAGCGGGGGACAATGAGCAGTTCTTC. The chain links TRBV7-9 to TRBJ2-1, with 8 bases fitting TRBD2. CDR3 length: 15 residues. CDR1 SEHNR and CDR2 FQNEAQ come from the germline V gene (reference sequence). V shed 7 bases and J 5 bases; nucleotides not matched to a gene: 10.

V is TRBV4-3 and J is TRBJ2-5; no reliable D call. The J call may be wrong; the DNA end is better matched by TRBJ2-7. This CDR3 spans 14 amino acids. Germline lookup yields CDR1 LGHNA and CDR2 YSLEER. CDR3 loop: CASSQESFSYEQYF. The CDR3 DNA reads as TGCGCCAGCAGCCAAGAATCTTTTTCCTACGAGCAGTACTTC.

This clone is a singleton in its sample. V and J are TRBV14 and TRBJ2-7, with D perhaps matching TRBD2 (6 bases). The CDR3 totals 13 residues. With 2 bases removed from V and 3 bases from J, the gap between germline ends came to 8 bases. Germline V gene data show CDR1 as SGHDN and CDR2 as FVKESK. This CDR3 is CASSQRLGYEQYF. CDR3 in DNA: TGTGCCAGCAGCCAACGACTAGGCTACGAGCAGTACTTC.

This sequence joins TRBV4-1 and TRBJ2-3; 13 positions agree with TRBD2. J gave up 2 bases and V 4 bases, and 6 bases lay outside the gene matches. Looked up from germline, CDR1 is MGHRA and CDR2 is YSYEKL. CDR3 length: 17 amino acids. CDR3 residues: CASSPTSGRALTDTQYF. The CDR3 region has the DNA TGCGCCAGCAGCCCCACTAGCGGGAGGGCGCTCACAGATACGCAGTATTTT.

The chain has TRBV27 and TRBJ2-2; 7 bases agree with TRBD2. Germline V CDR1 and CDR2: MNHEY, SMNVEV (reference sequence). V trimming: 5 bases; J trimming: 5 bases; junction bases outside the gene matches: 5. This CDR3 is 14 amino acids long. The CDR3 coding sequence is TGTGCCAGCAGTGGTCAAGCGGGAACCGGGGAGCTGTTTTTT. This translates into CASSGQAGTGELFF.

This rearrangement joins TRBV6-1 to TRBJ2-1; D uncertain. V shed 3 bases and J shed 2 bases, with 11 bases lying between them. Germline CDR1 is MNHNS and CDR2 is SASEGT. The CDR3 contains 15 residues. The CDR3 DNA sequence: TGTGCCAGCAGTGACTTCAGACATACCTACAATGAGCAGTTCTTC. As protein: CASSDFRHTYNEQFF.

V and J are TRBV4-1 and TRBJ1-3; unclear D gene. CDR1 is MGHRA, CDR2 YSYEKL, per germline. The V end was cut by 0 bases, the J end by 0 bases, with 6 bases between. The length of the CDR3 is 15 residues. The DNA for the CDR3 is TGCGCCAGCAGCCAAGACTTGAACTCTGGAAACACCATATATTTT. Translation gives CASSQDLNSGNTIYF.

The V gene is TRBV29-1, the J gene TRBJ1-2; no definite D call. The CDR3 has 11 amino acids. V lost 5 bases to trimming and J lost 8 bases, with 12 bases between them. From germline, CDR1 is SQVTM and CDR2 ANQGSEA. DNA of the CDR3: TGCAGCGTTCTTACTTATCGCGGCTACACCTTC. Protein sequence: CSVLTYRGYTF.

The chain combines TRBV19 with TRBJ2-3, with 7 bases aligning to TRBD2. J gave up 0 bases and V 2 bases, and 2 bases lay outside the gene matches. CDR1 is LNHDA, CDR2 SQIVND, per germline (reference sequence). This CDR3 region has 15 residues. CDR3 coding DNA: TGTGCCAGTAGTATAATAGCGGGCAGCACAGATACGCAGTATTTT. This codes for CASSIIAGSTDTQYF.